The rows below give T cell receptor beta chains drawn from one sample of a study of T cell responses to AZD1222 COVID-19 vaccine. Clones were sequenced by immunoSEQ multiplex PCR, and TCRdb holds only the in-frame ones, with some missing. The sample has about 82,000 clones, around 86% seen once; the top ten hold around 19%. The sample was peripheral blood, taken 28 days after the second AZD1222 dose. All receptors come from an adult who received the AZD1222 COVID-19 vaccine. CDR3s include the opening cysteine and the closing phenylalanine or tryptophan. A D gene is named only where the DNA matches it firmly. Size tells how often a clone was seen (once, few, many) or the class of an expanded clone, and some rows leave it out.

V gene	clone size	J gene	D gene	CDR3 protein	CDR3 DNA
TRBV20-1	once	TRBJ1-5	NA	CSARGGQRNQPQHF	TGCAGTGCTCGTGGGGGGCAGCGGAATCAGCCCCAGCATTTT
TRBV6-4	once	TRBJ2-3	TRBD2	CASRKTSGGATDTQYF	TGTGCCAGCAGGAAGACTAGCGGGGGGGCAACAGATACGCAGTATTTT
TRBV11-2	NA	TRBJ2-2	TRBD1	CASSIGQGAFGELFF	TGTGCCAGCAGCATCGGACAGGGGGCTTTCGGGGAGCTGTTTTTT
TRBV6-5	NA	TRBJ1-6	NA	CASGGGRGSPLHF	TGTGCCAGTGGGGGAGGGCGGGGATCACCCCTCCACTTT
TRBV7-8	NA	TRBJ2-1	TRBD2	CASSFLASGNNEQFF	TGTGCCAGCAGCTTCTTGGCTAGCGGGAACAATGAGCAGTTCTTC
TRBV20-1	NA	TRBJ2-2	TRBD1	CSASGQGSGANTGELFF	TGCAGTGCTAGTGGACAGGGTTCAGGGGCAAACACCGGGGAGCTGTTTTTT
TRBV19	NA	TRBJ1-2	NA	CASSWLDSALGYTF	TGTGCCAGTAGTTGGCTGGACAGTGCCCTTGGCTACACCTTC
TRBV7-2	few	TRBJ2-7	NA	CASSLGLEDSYEQYF	TGTGCCAGCAGCTTAGGATTGGAAGATTCCTACGAGCAGTACTTC
TRBV30	NA	TRBJ1-5	TRBD1	CAWRERAGGQPQHF	TGTGCCTGGAGGGAAAGGGCAGGGGGACAGCCCCAGCATTTT
TRBV2	NA	TRBJ2-3	TRBD2	CASSEWLAGSDTQYF	TGTGCCAGCAGTGAATGGCTAGCGGGGAGCGATACGCAGTATTTT
TRBV6-5	NA	TRBJ1-1	TRBD1	CASSPDRADEAFF	TGTGCCAGCAGTCCGGACAGGGCCGATGAAGCTTTCTTT
TRBV19	NA	TRBJ1-6	NA	CASSSGYTYNSPLHF	TGTGCCAGTAGTTCGGGGTACACCTATAATTCACCCCTCCACTTT
TRBV5-1	NA	TRBJ2-1	TRBD2	CASSEISGAGVQFF	TGCGCCAGCAGCGAAATTAGCGGGGCTGGAGTGCAGTTCTTC
TRBV9	NA	TRBJ2-7	NA	CASSVRANSYEQYF	TGTGCCAGCAGCGTGAGGGCCAACTCCTACGAGCAGTACTTC
TRBV5-5	NA	TRBJ2-5	NA	CASSLVAGRETQYF	TGTGCCAGCAGCTTGGTGGCGGGGCGAGAGACCCAGTACTTC
TRBV4-1	NA	TRBJ2-2	TRBD1	CASSGRDRNTGELFF	TGCGCCAGCAGCGGCCGGGACAGGAACACCGGGGAGCTGTTTTTT
TRBV2	NA	TRBJ1-1	NA	CASRKRPAGNTEAFF	TGTGCCAGCAGGAAGCGGCCGGCCGGGAACACTGAAGCTTTCTTT
TRBV7-9	NA	TRBJ2-3	NA	CASSLAVYSSTDTQYF	TGTGCCAGCAGCTTAGCGGTCTATTCGAGCACAGATACGCAGTATTTT
TRBV12-5	NA	TRBJ1-1	TRBD1	CASGLFLTGENTEAFF	TGTGCTAGTGGTCTTTTCCTGACAGGGGAGAACACTGAAGCTTTCTTT
TRBV5-6	once	TRBJ1-2	TRBD1	CASSHRSRGRNYGYTF	TGTGCCAGCAGCCACCGTTCCAGGGGGCGGAACTATGGCTACACCTTC
TRBV24-1	NA	TRBJ2-7	NA	CATSGDGYEQYF	TGTGCCACCAGTGGAGACGGCTACGAGCAGTACTTC
TRBV19	NA	TRBJ1-1	NA	CASLQQRRGYTEAFF	TGTGCCAGTCTTCAGCAACGCAGGGGATATACTGAAGCTTTCTTT
TRBV30	NA	TRBJ2-7	NA	CAWSEMGEQYF	TGTGCCTGGAGTGAGATGGGGGAGCAGTACTTC
TRBV5-1	once	TRBJ2-2	NA	CASSFGAGELFF	TGCGCCAGCAGCTTTGGGGCTGGGGAGCTGTTTTTT
TRBV7-9	NA	TRBJ1-6	TRBD1	CASSPPGQGNSPLHF	TGTGCCAGCAGCCCACCGGGACAGGGGAATTCACCCCTCCACTTT
TRBV2	NA	TRBJ1-1	TRBD1	CASSDHGRQGVDAFF	TGTGCCAGCAGTGATCACGGTAGACAGGGTGTAGACGCTTTCTTT
TRBV9	NA	TRBJ2-2	TRBD2	CASSNGGFPNTGELFF	TGTGCCAGCTCCAACGGGGGGTTCCCCAACACCGGGGAGCTGTTTTTT
TRBV7-6	few	TRBJ1-1	NA	CASSPSGQINTEAFF	TGTGCCAGCAGCCCCAGCGGACAGATCAACACTGAAGCTTTCTTT